This is a list of T cell receptor beta chains from one sample in a study of chemoradiotherapy in HPV16-positive cancers. Clones were read by immunoSEQ multiplex PCR, and TCRdb kept only the in-frame ones, dropping some. The table includes 30,000 or so clones, approximately 88% detected once. This specimen was blood, taken from a patient who underwent chemoradiotherapy. Receptor source: a human donor with HPV-associated anogenital cancer. Both conserved end residues are part of each CDR3. Each record gives: D gene, clone size, V gene, J gene, CDR3 protein, CDR3 DNA. D genes are given only for firm matches. Size is omitted from some rows. Given values are once, few, many or a class for expanded clones.

>TRBD2|NA|TRBV5-4|TRBJ2-2
CASRGGGINTGELFF
TGTGCCAGCAGGGGCGGGGGGATAAACACCGGGGAGCTGTTTTTT
>NA|NA|TRBV10-3|TRBJ2-7
CAIREGQGEQYF
TGTGCCATCAGGGAGGGCCAGGGCGAGCAGTACTTC
>TRBD1|NA|TRBV10-2|TRBJ1-5
CASMRGQGTQPQHF
TGCGCCAGCATGAGGGGACAGGGGACTCAGCCCCAGCATTTT
>NA|NA|TRBV5-6|TRBJ1-4
CASSLGGLNEKLFF
TGTGCCAGCAGCTTGGGGGGTTTGAATGAAAAACTGTTTTTT
>NA|few|TRBV7-8|TRBJ2-5
CASSLQETQYF
TGTGCCAGCAGCTTACAAGAGACCCAGTACTTC
>NA|NA|TRBV7-3|TRBJ1-1
CASSPRRMWNTEAFF
TGTGCCAGCAGCCCGCGGAGGATGTGGAACACTGAAGCTTTCTTT
>NA|NA|TRBV2|TRBJ2-2
CASREGRGLSGELFF
TGTGCCAGCAGAGAAGGCAGGGGCTTGTCCGGGGAGCTGTTTTTT
>NA|NA|TRBV18|TRBJ1-5
CASSTPGGGNQPQHF
TGTGCCAGCTCAACGCCTGGGGGGGGCAATCAGCCCCAGCATTTT
>TRBD2|once|TRBV9|TRBJ2-2
CASSVSGGNTGELFF
TGTGCCAGCAGCGTCTCGGGGGGGAACACCGGGGAGCTGTTTTTT
>NA|NA|TRBV4-1|TRBJ1-6
CASSQDRRGGSPLHF
TGCGCCAGCAGCCAAGATCGGAGGGGCGGATCACCCCTCCACTTT
>NA|few|TRBV6-5|TRBJ2-7
CASRVTGDSYEQYF
TGTGCCAGCAGAGTTACCGGGGATTCCTACGAGCAGTACTTC
>NA|NA|TRBV2|TRBJ2-7
CASSEAPKGIEQYF
TGTGCCAGCAGTGAAGCCCCCAAAGGTATCGAGCAGTACTTC
>NA|NA|TRBV6-1|TRBJ1-1
CASSEFVYTEAFF
TGTGCCAGCAGTGAATTCGTGTACACTGAAGCTTTCTTT